The 18 T cell receptor beta chains below come from one sample, sequenced in a study of T-cell reconstitution after alpha-beta-depleted transplantation in children. The library targeted TCRbeta and was prepared with unique molecular identifiers. TCRdb recomputed calls from the PCR reads with MiXCR, one row per CDR3 protein. Of some 350,000 distinct CDR3 sequences in the sample, around 15% were seen once. This specimen was PBMCs, mostly from graft donor cells, taken 360 days after TCRalphabeta/CD19-depleted stem cell transplant. The origin of the receptors is a male patient under 10 years old who had a stem cell transplant for acute lymphoblastic leukemia, so the T cells may come from the graft donor.

The chain is built from TRBV7-9 and TRBJ2-5; TRBD1 agrees at 7 bases. Germline lookup yields CDR1 SEHNR and CDR2 FQNEAQ (reference sequence). V shed 5 bases, J shed 2 bases, and the junction held 11 bases outside the gene matches. The CDR3 consists of 16 residues. This CDR3 reads CASSLLRWGQQETQYF. CDR3 DNA sequence: TGTGCCAGCAGCCTTTTAAGATGGGGACAGCAAGAGACCCAGTACTTC.

This rearrangement joins TRBV24-1 to TRBJ1-1; maybe TRBD1 (6 bases). The CDR3 contains 13 residues. Trimming removed 1 base at V and 8 bases at J, with 10 bases between. Per the germline V gene, CDR1 is KGHDR and CDR2 is SFDVKD. CDR3 in amino acids: CATSDFSGGEAFF. The CDR3 DNA reads as TGTGCCACCAGTGATTTCTCGGGGGGCGAAGCTTTCTTT.

This clonotype was counted at least ten times. The chain uses TRBV28 and TRBJ2-7, with 10 bases aligning to TRBD2. The germline V gene encodes CDR1 MDHEN and CDR2 SYDVKM. This CDR3 contains 18 residues. The V gene end was trimmed by 5 bases and the J gene end by 4 bases; junction bases not matched to a gene: 17. The CDR3 DNA reads as TGTGCCAGCAGTCAAATTTTTCCCCCTAGCGGGAGTTGGTACGAGCAGTACTTC. This encodes CASSQIFPPSGSWYEQYF.

This clonotype was observed a few times. The V gene is TRBV28, the J gene TRBJ2-7, with a tentative D call TRBD2 (6 bases). V dropped 4 bases and J dropped 6 bases, with 7 bases sitting between them. Germline V gene data show CDR1 as MDHEN and CDR2 as SYDVKM. This CDR3 has 11 amino acids. CDR3 sequence (DNA): TGTGCCAGCAGTTGGGGAGGCGAGCAGTACTTC. Protein sequence: CASSWGGEQYF.

The chain uses TRBV7-6 and TRBJ2-5; 7 nucleotides align to TRBD1. Per the germline V gene, CDR1 is SGHVS and CDR2 is FNYEAQ. The length of the CDR3 is 15 residues. The ends lost 3 bases at V and 3 bases at J; junction bases unmatched: 7. This CDR3 is CASSFPDRDKETQYF. DNA of the CDR3: TGTGCCAGCAGCTTTCCCGACAGGGACAAAGAGACCCAGTACTTC.

This clonotype was counted only a few times. The chain uses TRBV5-1 and TRBJ2-1; TRBD2 aligns across 14 bases. There are 18 residues in the CDR3. Per the germline V gene, CDR1 is SGHRS and CDR2 is YFSETQ. V shed 4 bases and J 7 bases; nucleotides not matched to a gene: 13. The CDR3 nucleotides are TGCGCCAGCAGCCCCCCTCGACTAGCGGGAGGGCCGTTAAATGAGCAGTTCTTC. It encodes CASSPPRLAGGPLNEQFF.

The chain joins TRBV30 to TRBJ2-3; 14 positions agree with TRBD2. Germline CDR1 reads GTSNPN; CDR2 reads SVGIG (reference sequence). The CDR3 loop spans 20 amino acids. Trimming cost V 0 bases and J 2 bases; bases outside gene matches: 13. The CDR3 DNA reads TGTGCCTGGAGTGTGCTGGGACTAGCGGGAGACGTGGGAATCACAGATACGCAGTATTTT. Translating it yields CAWSVLGLAGDVGITDTQYF.

This clonotype was seen repeatedly, ten times or more. The chain recombines TRBV12-3 or TRBV12-4 with TRBJ2-1; D gene uncertain. Trimming took off 6 bases at V and 4 bases at J, with 7 bases between the two ends. This CDR3 comprises 12 residues. CDR3 nucleotide sequence: TGTGCCAGCAGCTTTCCGTACAATGAGCAGTTCTTC. Protein: CASSFPYNEQFF.

In this sample, this clonotype turned up many times. CDR3 bases: TGTGCCAGCAGCGCCGGACAGGGATACAATGAGCAGTTCTTC. Translating it yields CASSAGQGYNEQFF. The chain joins TRBV9 to TRBJ2-1; TRBD1 matches at 8 bases. The CDR3 sequence is 14 residues long. Germline V gene lookup returns CDR1 SGDLS and CDR2 YYNGEE. V lost 3 bases, J lost 4 bases, and 3 bases stayed unmatched.

This clonotype came up many times. This chain uses TRBV6-2 or TRBV6-3 with TRBJ2-1; the match to TRBD2 covers 13 bases. This CDR3 region has 16 residues. The germline V gene has CDR1 MNHEY and CDR2 SVGEGT. V was pared by 5 bases and J by 4 bases, with 5 bases of the junction left unmatched. The CDR3 DNA follows: TGTGCCAGCAGTCTACTAGCGGGAGGGCCTTACAATGAGCAGTTCTTC. Translated, it gives CASSLLAGGPYNEQFF.

This clonotype was counted ten times or more. V gene TRBV9 combines with J gene TRBJ2-3, with a possible D match to TRBD1 (6 bases). The V and J ends lost 7 bases and 3 bases respectively, with 24 bases between them. The CDR3 contains 17 residues. Per the germline V gene, CDR1 is SGDLS and CDR2 is YYNGEE. For the CDR3, the DNA is TGTGCCAGCTCCTCTACCCCTCGTTTAACAGGGACAGATACGCAGTATTTT. As protein: CASSSTPRLTGTDTQYF.

This clonotype occurred once. The V and J genes are TRBV28 and TRBJ2-4, with no clear D. Germline V gene sequence: CDR1 MDHEN, CDR2 SYDVKM. The germline V and J ends were trimmed by 2 bases and 5 bases, with 13 bases remaining between them. CDR3 length: 15 residues. CDR3 DNA sequence: TGTGCCAGCAGTTTAGAAGAAGGAATCCAAAACATTCAGTACTTC. It codes for CASSLEEGIQNIQYF.

This clonotype was counted a few times. This chain joins TRBV4-2 and TRBJ1-2; a weak D match, TRBD1 (5 bases). The CDR3 covers 15 residues. Germline CDR1 and CDR2: LGHNA and YNFKEQ. Trimming cost V 0 bases and J 8 bases, with 16 bases left between them. The CDR3 DNA follows: TGTGCCAGCAGCCAAGATCCAACAGGAAAATACGGCTACACCTTC. It codes for CASSQDPTGKYGYTF.

V and J are TRBV28 and TRBJ1-5, with a weak D call TRBD1 (5 bases). The germline V gene has CDR1 MDHEN and CDR2 SYDVKM. The V and J ends lost 6 bases and 0 bases respectively, with 15 bases between them. The length of the CDR3 is 16 residues. This CDR3 is CASRGDDSHSNQPQHF. CDR3 DNA: TGTGCCAGCAGAGGGGACGACAGCCATAGCAATCAGCCCCAGCATTTT. Full variable domain (outside the CDR3, taken from reference TRBV28 and TRBJ1-5): DVKVTQSSRYLVKRTGEKVFLECVQDMDHENMFWYRQDPGLGLRLIYFSYDVKMKEKGDIPEGYSVSREKKERFSLILESASTNQTSMYLCASRGDDSHSNQPQHFGDGTRLSIL.

The gene calls are TRBV6-2 or TRBV6-3 and TRBJ2-1; D uncertain. This CDR3 has 16 residues. Germline V lookup: CDR1 MNHEY, CDR2 SVGEGT. Trimming cost V 6 bases and J 0 bases, with 15 bases left between them. Written as DNA, the CDR3 is TGTGCCAGCAGAAACGACCTATCCCTCTCCTACAATGAGCAGTTCTTC. Protein sequence: CASRNDLSLSYNEQFF.

V gene TRBV12-3 or TRBV12-4 combines with J gene TRBJ2-3; 7 positions agree with TRBD2. V shed 5 bases and J 10 bases; nucleotides not matched to a gene: 9. The CDR3 is 13 residues long. Here the CDR3 reads CASSPELGGAQYF. CDR3 nucleotides: TGTGCCAGCAGTCCCGAACTGGGGGGGGCGCAGTATTTT.

This clonotype appeared a few times. The chain combines TRBV6-5 with TRBJ2-1, with 7 bases that match TRBD2. Germline V gives CDR1 MNHEY, CDR2 SVGAGI. This CDR3 has 14 residues. Trimming cost V 1 base and J 7 bases; bases outside gene matches: 4. This chain's CDR3 is CASSYWRESNEQFF. CDR3 nucleotide sequence: TGTGCCAGCAGTTACTGGCGGGAGAGTAATGAGCAGTTCTTC.

The V gene is TRBV13, the J gene TRBJ2-1; 8 bases fit TRBD2. The germline CDR1 and CDR2 sequences are PRHDT and FYEKMQ (reference sequence). The ends lost 4 bases at V and 6 bases at J; junction bases unmatched: 20. The CDR3 sequence is 19 residues long. CDR3 amino acids: CASSSLVNRGGPEGNEQFF. The CDR3 DNA reads TGTGCCAGCAGCTCCCTAGTGAACCGGGGGGGACCCGAGGGCAATGAGCAGTTCTTC.